This paragraph reports one T cell receptor beta chain. This clonotype has ten or more counts. Its antigen is still unknown. Per-base quality was not reported, and no clone a single base away is much larger than it. The data derive from a study of CD8 T cells in ankylosing spondylitis listed by TCRdb under 2017. Study-wide context: T cell receptor beta repertoires were profiled in healthy donors and ankylosing spondylitis patients so that disease-linked TCR variants could be found. In total, the full study cohort was made up of about 110 healthy donors and 25 to 30 ankylosing spondylitis patients. Peripheral blood was sampled, and synovial fluid was also collected from ankylosing spondylitis patients. General study outcomes and caveats: According to the report, matched synovial fluid samples from ankylosing spondylitis patients were significantly enriched for the disease-linked clones. A TCR beta motif of 8 or 9 highly homologous amino acid variants appeared characteristic of blood from ankylosing spondylitis patients. The disease-linked clones had a CD8+ phenotype and were found at relatively low frequencies in peripheral blood. Some TCR beta motif variants had previously been reported in synovial fluid and blood of reactive arthritis patients, which suggested common disease-initiation mechanisms.

Via the germline V gene, CDR1 is SQVTM and CDR2 ANQGSEA. Trimming takes 5 bases from V and 0 bases from J, and the germline ends sit 11 bases apart. The CDR3 spans 14 residues, from the cysteine through the phenylalanine. Only CDR3 DNA remains: 42 bases, in frame from the first base. These reads were obtained on an Illumina HiSeq 2500. Quantitative 5'-RACE with molecular barcodes was the method used to prepare the TCR beta libraries. Per the source publication's procedure: To identify disease-linked TCR variants, a new computational method was used, one built on a probabilistic model of VDJ rearrangement. The raw public reads went through TCRdb reprocessing: fastp at Q25, MiXCR clone calling, in-frame beta chains kept. CDR3 protein sequences are deduplicated, and each keeps its most common genes and DNA. The V and J calls were not made by the authors but by TCRdb's processing. For this sample there are around 150,000 distinct CDR3 sequences; 11% appear just once. The top ten constitute 4.1% of the sample.

The receptor's source is a female donor with ankylosing spondylitis or in good health (not recorded which). The rearrangement joined TRBV29-1 to TRBJ2-1, with the D call perhaps TRBD1 or TRBD2, each one matching 5 bases. The specimen was blood, either unsorted or a sorted T cell fraction (not recorded which). The nucleotides read TGCAGCGTTTGGGGGTCGAGCTCCTACAATGAGCAGTTCTTC. Its protein reads: CSVWGSSSYNEQFF.